The present TCR beta chain was sequenced within a study of T cells after yellow fever vaccination (dated by TCRdb to about 2019). Regarding the study in general: The SMART-Seq v4 Ultra Low Input RNA kit was used to prepare libraries from fractions with low cell numbers. Two healthy male donors, one aged 18 to 30 and one aged 30 to 40 years, made up the cohort. Bulk TCR alpha and beta repertoires were sequenced longitudinally to track T-cell clones before and after primary and booster YFV17D yellow fever vaccination. Bulk PBMC replicates and cell subsets were isolated from blood drawn at multiple timepoints before and after both primary and secondary immunization.

Overall results and qualifications from the work: The secondary T-cell response was found to be weaker but faster than the primary response, with a peak reached on day 5 rather than on day 15. After the booster, most clones that had expanded after primary vaccination were detected again (roughly 96% of CD4 and roughly nine tenths of CD8), suggesting broad maintenance of memory. Because abundant contaminating clonotypes from the bulk population could be contained in FACS-sorted repertoires, computational filtering was required. Because only a couple of donors were included in the study, the extent to which the findings can be generalized is limited. A small share of clonotypes occurred in both CD4 and CD8 compartments, likely arising from convergent recombination.

The CDR3 covers 15 residues, taking in both the cysteine and the phenylalanine. CDR3 DNA is the only sequence kept; it has 45 bases, read in frame from the first base. The germline V gene (reference sequence) specifies LNHNV as CDR1 and YYDKDF as CDR2. V is pared back by 6 bases and J by 7 bases, with 16 bases lying between the germline termini. Per the publication, the treatment or condition label means: live attenuated yellow fever vaccine strain. Two biological replicates of bulk PBMCs were collected at each blood-draw timepoint. PBMCs were isolated from peripheral blood using a standard Ficoll-Paque protocol. TriZol was used to extract RNA from bulk PBMCs, CD4 and CD8 fractions, and dextramer-positive and dextramer-negative fractions. TCR cDNA was synthesized by 5'RACE template switching, which introduced a universal primer site and unique molecular identifiers. cDNA synthesis was primed from both the TCR alpha and TCR beta constant segments. Libraries were amplified in two PCR steps, with sample barcodes and sequencing adapters added in the second step. Sequencing of libraries was performed on Illumina HiSeq 2500 (2x100 bp) or NovaSeq (2x150 bp). The authors processed their data as follows. Demultiplexing of reads and collapsing into UMI consensus sequences were performed with MIGEC, and V(D)J alignment was carried out with MiXCR. Vaccine-responding clonotypes were identified with edgeR using replicate PBMC samples, with FDR below 0.01 and a log2 fold change above 5 up to day 15 being required. Each bulk clonotype received a CD4 or CD8 identity based on whether the sequenced CD4 or CD8 repertoire contained that clonotype at higher abundance. Starting from the raw public reads, TCRdb applied fastp trimming at Q25, assembled clones with MiXCR and retained in-frame beta chains. Duplicate CDR3 protein sequences are folded into a single record with the most common DNA and genes. Here the V and J calls rest on TCRdb's processing, not on the authors' analysis. The sample records around 590,000 distinct CDR3 sequences, around an eighth of which are singletons. The top ten clonotypes cover 15% of the sample.

This clonotype has a handful of counts. Which antigen it targets is not known. There are no base qualities to consult, and no much larger clone falls within one base. This sample comprised PBMCs, obtained on the day of the yellow fever booster vaccination. This TCR was recovered from a man aged 30 to 39 who received the YFV17D yellow fever vaccine. This sequence uses TRBV15 and TRBJ2-6; no D gene can be assigned with confidence. The bases read TGTGCCACCAGAGATACTGGGTTAAAAGCCAACGTCCTGACTTTC. Its protein reads: CATRDTGLKANVLTF.